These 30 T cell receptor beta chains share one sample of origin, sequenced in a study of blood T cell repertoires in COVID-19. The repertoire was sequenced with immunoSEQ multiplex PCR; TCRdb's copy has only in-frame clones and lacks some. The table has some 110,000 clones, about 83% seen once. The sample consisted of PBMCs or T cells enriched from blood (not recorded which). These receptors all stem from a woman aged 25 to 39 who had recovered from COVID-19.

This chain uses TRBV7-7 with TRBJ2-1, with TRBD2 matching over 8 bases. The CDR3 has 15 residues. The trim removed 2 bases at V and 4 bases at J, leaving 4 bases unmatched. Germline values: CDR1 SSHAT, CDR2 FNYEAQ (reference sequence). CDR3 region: CASSLSSGPYNEQFF. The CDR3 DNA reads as TGTGCCAGCAGCTTATCTAGCGGGCCTTACAATGAGCAGTTCTTC.

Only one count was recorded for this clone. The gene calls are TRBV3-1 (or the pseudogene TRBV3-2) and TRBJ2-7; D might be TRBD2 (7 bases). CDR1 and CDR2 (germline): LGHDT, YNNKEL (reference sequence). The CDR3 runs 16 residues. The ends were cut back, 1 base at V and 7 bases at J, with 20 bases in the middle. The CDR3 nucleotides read TGTGCCAGCAGCCAAGTGGGGGGGCCCCGGCGGTGGGAGCAGTACTTC. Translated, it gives CASSQVGGPRRWEQYF.

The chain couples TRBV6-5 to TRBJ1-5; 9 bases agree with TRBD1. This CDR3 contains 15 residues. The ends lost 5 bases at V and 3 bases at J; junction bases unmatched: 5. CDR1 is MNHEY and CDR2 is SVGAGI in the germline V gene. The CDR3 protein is CASSQDRGVNQPQHF. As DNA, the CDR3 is TGTGCCAGCAGTCAGGACAGGGGTGTCAATCAGCCCCAGCATTTT.

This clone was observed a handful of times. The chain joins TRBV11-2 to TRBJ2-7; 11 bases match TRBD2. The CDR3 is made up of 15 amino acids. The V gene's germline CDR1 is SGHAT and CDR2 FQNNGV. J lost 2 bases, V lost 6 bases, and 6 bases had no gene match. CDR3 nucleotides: TGTGCCAGCAGACGTATTAGCGGGGGGGCCTACGAGCAGTACTTC. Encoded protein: CASRRISGGAYEQYF.

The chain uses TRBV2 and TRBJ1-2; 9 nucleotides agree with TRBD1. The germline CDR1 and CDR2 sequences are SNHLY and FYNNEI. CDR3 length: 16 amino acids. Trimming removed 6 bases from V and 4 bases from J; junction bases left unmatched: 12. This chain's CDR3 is CASSPGTGLVFYGYTF. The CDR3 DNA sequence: TGTGCCAGCAGCCCCGGGACAGGGCTGGTTTTCTATGGCTACACCTTC.

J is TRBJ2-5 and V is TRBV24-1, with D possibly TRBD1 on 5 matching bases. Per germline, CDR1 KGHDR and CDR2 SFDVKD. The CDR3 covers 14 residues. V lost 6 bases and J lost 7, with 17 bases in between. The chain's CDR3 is CATSSGGQSGTQYF. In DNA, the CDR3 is TGTGCCACCAGTTCGGGCGGACAATCTGGGACCCAGTACTTC.

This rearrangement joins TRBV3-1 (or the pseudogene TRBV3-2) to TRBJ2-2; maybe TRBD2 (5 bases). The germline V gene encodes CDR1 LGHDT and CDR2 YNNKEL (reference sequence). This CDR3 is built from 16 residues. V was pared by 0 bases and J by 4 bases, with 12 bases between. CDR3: CASSQDRLAGTGELFF. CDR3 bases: TGTGCCAGCAGCCAAGATCGTCTAGCAGGCACCGGGGAGCTGTTTTTT.

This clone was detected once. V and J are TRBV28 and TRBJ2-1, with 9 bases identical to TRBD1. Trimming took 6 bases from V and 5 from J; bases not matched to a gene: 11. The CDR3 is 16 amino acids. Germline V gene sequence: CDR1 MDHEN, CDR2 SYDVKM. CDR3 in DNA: TGTGCCAGCAGAGTTTTAGGGACAGGGCCCAACAATGAGCAGTTCTTC. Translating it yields CASRVLGTGPNNEQFF. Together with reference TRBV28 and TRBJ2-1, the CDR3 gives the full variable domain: DVKVTQSSRYLVKRTGEKVFLECVQDMDHENMFWYRQDPGLGLRLIYFSYDVKMKEKGDIPEGYSVSREKKERFSLILESASTNQTSMYLCASRVLGTGPNNEQFFGPGTRLTVL.

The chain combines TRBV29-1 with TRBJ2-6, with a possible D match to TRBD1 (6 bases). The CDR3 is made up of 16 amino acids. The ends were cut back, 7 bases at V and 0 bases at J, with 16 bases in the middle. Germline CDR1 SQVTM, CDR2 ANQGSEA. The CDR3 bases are TGCAGCGCCAGGGGCGCTAACGGCTCTGGGGCCAACGTCCTGACTTTC. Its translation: CSARGANGSGANVLTF. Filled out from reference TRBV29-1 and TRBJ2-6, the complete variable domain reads SAVISQKPSRDICQRGTSLTIQCQVDSQVTMMFWYRQQPGQSLTLIATANQGSEATYESGFVIDKFPISRPNLTFSTLTVSNMSPEDSSIYLCSARGANGSGANVLTFGAGSRLTVL.

CDR3 in DNA: TGTGCCTGGAGTCCTTACACAGGGAGCGACGAGCAGTACTTC. Translating it yields CAWSPYTGSDEQYF. This rearrangement joins TRBV30 to TRBJ2-7, with D perhaps TRBD1 (6 bases). Germline V gene sequence: CDR1 GTSNPN, CDR2 SVGIG (reference sequence). The CDR3 sequence is 14 residues long. V gave up 2 bases and J gave up 5 bases, with 16 bases separating them.

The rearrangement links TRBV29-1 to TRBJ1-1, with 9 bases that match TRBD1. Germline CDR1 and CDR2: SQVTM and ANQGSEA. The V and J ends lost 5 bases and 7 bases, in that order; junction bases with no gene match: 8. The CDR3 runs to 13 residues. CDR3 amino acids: CSVRGTGFVEAFF. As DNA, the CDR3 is TGCAGCGTTCGGGGGACAGGGTTTGTTGAAGCTTTCTTT.

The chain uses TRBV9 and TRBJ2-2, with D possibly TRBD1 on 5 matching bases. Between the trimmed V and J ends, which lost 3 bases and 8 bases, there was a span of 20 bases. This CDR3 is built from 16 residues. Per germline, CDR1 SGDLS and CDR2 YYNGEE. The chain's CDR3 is CASSGGDRRQEGELFF. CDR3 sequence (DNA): TGTGCCAGCAGCGGAGGAGACAGACGGCAAGAAGGGGAGCTGTTTTTT.

DNA for the CDR3: TGTGCCAGTAGCCGGACAGGAGGTAATTCACCCCTCCACTTT. Its protein product is CASSRTGGNSPLHF. The chain carries TRBV19 and TRBJ1-6; TRBD1 matches at 7 bases. The germline gives CDR1 LNHDA, CDR2 SQIVND (reference sequence). CDR3 length equals 14 residues. Trimming cost V 6 bases and J 6 bases; bases outside gene matches: 5.

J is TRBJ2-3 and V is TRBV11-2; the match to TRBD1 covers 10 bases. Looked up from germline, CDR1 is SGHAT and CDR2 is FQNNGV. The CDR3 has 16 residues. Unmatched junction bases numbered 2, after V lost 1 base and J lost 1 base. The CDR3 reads CASSLVGTGGTDTQYF. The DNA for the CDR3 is TGTGCCAGCAGCTTAGTGGGGACAGGGGGCACAGATACGCAGTATTTT. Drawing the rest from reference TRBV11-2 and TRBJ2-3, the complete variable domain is EAGVAQSPRYKIIEKRQSVAFWCNPISGHATLYWYQQILGQGPKLLIQFQNNGVVDDSQLPKDRFSAERLKGVDSTLKIQPAKLEDSAVYLCASSLVGTGGTDTQYFGPGTRLTVL.

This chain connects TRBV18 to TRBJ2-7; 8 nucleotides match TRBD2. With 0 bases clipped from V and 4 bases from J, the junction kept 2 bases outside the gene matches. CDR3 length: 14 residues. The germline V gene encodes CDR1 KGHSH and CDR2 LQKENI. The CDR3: CASSPPSGRYEQYF. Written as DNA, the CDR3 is TGTGCCAGCTCACCACCCAGCGGGAGATACGAGCAGTACTTC.

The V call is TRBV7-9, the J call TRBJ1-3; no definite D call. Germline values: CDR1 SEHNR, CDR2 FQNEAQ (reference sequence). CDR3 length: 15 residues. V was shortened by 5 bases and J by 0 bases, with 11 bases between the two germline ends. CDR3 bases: TGTGCCAGCAGCCCGGAGGCCTTCTCTGGAAACACCATATATTTT. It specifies CASSPEAFSGNTIYF.

The CDR3 protein is CAWSVLRTDSNTEAFF. CDR3 nucleotide sequence: TGTGCCTGGAGTGTACTCCGGACAGATTCGAACACTGAAGCTTTCTTT. V gene TRBV30 combines with J gene TRBJ1-1; possible D gene TRBD1, 6 bases. The CDR3 consists of 16 residues. Germline loops: CDR1 GTSNPN, CDR2 SVGIG (reference sequence). The V end was cut by 0 bases, the J end by 1 base, with 15 bases between.

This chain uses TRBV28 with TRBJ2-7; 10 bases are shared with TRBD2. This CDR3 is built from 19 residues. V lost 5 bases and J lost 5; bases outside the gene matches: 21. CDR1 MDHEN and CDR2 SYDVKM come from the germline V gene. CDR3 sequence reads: CASSNAYTKREGPRNEQYF. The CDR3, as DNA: TGTGCCAGCAGTAACGCGTATACAAAGCGGGAGGGCCCTCGGAACGAGCAGTACTTC.

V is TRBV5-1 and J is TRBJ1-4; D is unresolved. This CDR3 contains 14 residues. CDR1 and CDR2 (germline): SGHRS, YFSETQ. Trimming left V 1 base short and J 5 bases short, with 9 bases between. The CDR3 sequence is CASSLRDNNEKLFF. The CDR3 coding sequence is TGCGCCAGCAGCTTGCGAGACAACAATGAAAAACTGTTTTTT.

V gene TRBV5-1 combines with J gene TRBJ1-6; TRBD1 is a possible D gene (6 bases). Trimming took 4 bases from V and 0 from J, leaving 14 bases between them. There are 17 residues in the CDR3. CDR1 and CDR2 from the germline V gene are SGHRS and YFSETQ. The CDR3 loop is CASSQRQANSYNSPLHF. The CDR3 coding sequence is TGCGCCAGCAGCCAGAGACAGGCGAACTCCTATAATTCACCCCTCCACTTT.

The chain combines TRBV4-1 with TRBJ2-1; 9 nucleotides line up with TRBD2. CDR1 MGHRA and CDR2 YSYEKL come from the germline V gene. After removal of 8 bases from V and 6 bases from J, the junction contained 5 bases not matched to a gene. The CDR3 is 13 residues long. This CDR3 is CASAGGALNEQFF. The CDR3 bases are TGCGCCAGCGCGGGAGGGGCCCTCAATGAGCAGTTCTTC.

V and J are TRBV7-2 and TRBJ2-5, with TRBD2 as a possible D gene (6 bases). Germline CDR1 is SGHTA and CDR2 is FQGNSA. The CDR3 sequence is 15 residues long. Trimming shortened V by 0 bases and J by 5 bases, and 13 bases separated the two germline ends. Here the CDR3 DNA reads TGTGCCAGCAGCTTAGCAGGAGGGAGGTGGGAGACCCAGTACTTC. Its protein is CASSLAGGRWETQYF.

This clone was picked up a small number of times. The CDR3 sequence: CASSQISGRTSDTQYF. The CDR3 DNA reads as TGTGCCAGCAGCCAAATAAGCGGGAGGACCTCGGATACGCAGTATTTT. V gene TRBV4-2 combines with J gene TRBJ2-3; the match to TRBD2 covers 9 bases. J lost 6 bases, V lost 2 bases, and 9 bases had no gene match. Germline CDR1 and CDR2: LGHNA and YNFKEQ. The CDR3 totals 16 residues.

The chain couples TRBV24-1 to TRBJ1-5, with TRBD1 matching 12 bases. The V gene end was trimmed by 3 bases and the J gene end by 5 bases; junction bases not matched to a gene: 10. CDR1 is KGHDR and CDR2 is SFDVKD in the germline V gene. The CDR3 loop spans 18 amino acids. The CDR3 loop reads CATSDGGQGALGYQPQHF. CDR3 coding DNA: TGTGCCACCAGTGATGGGGGACAGGGGGCTCTAGGTTATCAGCCCCAGCATTTT.

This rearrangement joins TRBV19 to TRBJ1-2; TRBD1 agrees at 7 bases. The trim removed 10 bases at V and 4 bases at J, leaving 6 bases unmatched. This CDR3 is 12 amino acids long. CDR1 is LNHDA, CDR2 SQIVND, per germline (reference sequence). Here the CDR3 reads CATVGGIYGYTF. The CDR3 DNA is TGTGCCACCGTAGGGGGCATCTATGGCTACACCTTC.

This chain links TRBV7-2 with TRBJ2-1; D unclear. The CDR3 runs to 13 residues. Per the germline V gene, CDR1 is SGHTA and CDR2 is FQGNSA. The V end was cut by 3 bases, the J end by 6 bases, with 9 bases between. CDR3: CASSFLLPNEQFF. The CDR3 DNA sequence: TGTGCCAGCAGCTTTTTACTCCCCAATGAGCAGTTCTTC.

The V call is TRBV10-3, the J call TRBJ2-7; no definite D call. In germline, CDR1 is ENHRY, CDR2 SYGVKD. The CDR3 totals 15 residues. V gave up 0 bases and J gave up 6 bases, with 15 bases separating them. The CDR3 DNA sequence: TGTGCCATCAGTGAGTCCGGCAGCGACGTGGCCGAGCAGTACTTC. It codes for CAISESGSDVAEQYF.

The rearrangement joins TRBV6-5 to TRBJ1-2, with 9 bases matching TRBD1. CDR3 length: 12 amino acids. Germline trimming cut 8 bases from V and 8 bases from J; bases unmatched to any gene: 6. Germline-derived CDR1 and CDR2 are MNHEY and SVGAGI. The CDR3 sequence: CASCGTGWGYTF. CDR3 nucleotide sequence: TGTGCCAGCTGCGGGACAGGGTGGGGCTACACCTTC.

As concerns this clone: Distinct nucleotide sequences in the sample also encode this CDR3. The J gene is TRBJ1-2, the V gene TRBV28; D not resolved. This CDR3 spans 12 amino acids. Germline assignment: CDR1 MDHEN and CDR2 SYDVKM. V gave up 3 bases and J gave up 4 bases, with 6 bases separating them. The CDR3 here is CASSLSGYGYTF. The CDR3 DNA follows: TGTGCCAGCAGTTTGTCGGGCTATGGCTACACCTTC.

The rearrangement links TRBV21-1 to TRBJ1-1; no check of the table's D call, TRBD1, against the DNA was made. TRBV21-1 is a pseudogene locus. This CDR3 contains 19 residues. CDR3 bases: TGTGCCAGCAGCTCCCACTTTAGGGGCCGACGGGCTTTGAACACTGAAGCTTTCTTT. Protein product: CASSSHFRGRRALNTEAFF.